This T cell receptor beta chain was identified during a study of blood T cells in healthy people across ages. There are 15 residues in the CDR3. Trimming took 4 bases from V and 4 from J; bases not matched to a gene: 7. In germline, CDR1 is SNHLY, CDR2 FYNNEI. Together with a sample-barcoded 5' primer, a J-beta primer mix was included in a second PCR lasting about 6 to 11 cycles. A template-switch adaptor containing 12 random nucleotides labeled each cDNA molecule. CDR3-containing paired-end reads numbered at least 2.5 million in each sample. In TCRdb, the 5' RACE reads were re-called with MiXCR into one record per CDR3 protein. The data hold approximately 2,000,000 distinct CDR3 sequences, with roughly 43% observed a single time.

Sequenced: blood. This chain links TRBV2 with TRBJ1-3; TRBD1 agrees at 7 bases. The source of this sequence is a human donor in good health. This CDR3 reads CASSALTGSGNTIYF. The CDR3 DNA sequence: TGTGCCAGCAGTGCCCTGACAGGGTCCGGAAACACCATATATTTT.